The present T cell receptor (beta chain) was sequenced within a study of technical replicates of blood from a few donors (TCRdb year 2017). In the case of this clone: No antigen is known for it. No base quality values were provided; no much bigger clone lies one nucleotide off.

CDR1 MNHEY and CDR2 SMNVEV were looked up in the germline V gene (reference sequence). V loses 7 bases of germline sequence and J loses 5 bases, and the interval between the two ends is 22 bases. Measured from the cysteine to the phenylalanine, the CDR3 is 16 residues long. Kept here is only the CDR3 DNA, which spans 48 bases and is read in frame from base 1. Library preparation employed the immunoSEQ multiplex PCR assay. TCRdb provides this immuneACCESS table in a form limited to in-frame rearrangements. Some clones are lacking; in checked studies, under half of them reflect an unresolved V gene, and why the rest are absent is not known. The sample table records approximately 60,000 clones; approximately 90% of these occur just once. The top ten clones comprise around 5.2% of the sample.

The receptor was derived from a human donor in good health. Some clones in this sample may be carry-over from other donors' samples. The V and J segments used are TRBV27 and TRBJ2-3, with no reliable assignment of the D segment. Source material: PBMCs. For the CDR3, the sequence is CASNPDRWAMLDTQYF. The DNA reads TGTGCCAGCAACCCCGATCGTTGGGCCATGTTAGATACGCAGTATTTT.